One T cell receptor (beta chain) is described in this entry. The antigen remains undetermined. The CDR3 has 16 residues. V was clipped by 0 bases and J by 5 bases; unmatched bases: 5. Germline V gene lookup returns CDR1 ENHRY and CDR2 SYGVKD. Amplification yielded TCR beta CDR3 regions, with RNA transcripts as the source. The HTBI set primed first-round TCR CDR3 RT-PCR. TCRdb passed the multiplex PCR reads through MiXCR, listing each CDR3 protein once. The table has fewer than 900,000 distinct CDR3 sequences, around a sixth seen once. Diagnosis of hyperthyroidism was new in patients aged 18 to 65, and its duration was under 2 months. Exclusion of patients followed from uncontrolled infection, other autoimmune disease, pregnancy or lactation. This sample stems from a study of T cells in Graves' hyperthyroidism and ophthalmopathy. About the study: Before any treatment, at initial diagnosis, peripheral blood was collected.

Study outcomes and limitations: Stable hyperthyroidism and ophthalmopathy were separated using 13 V-J signatures.

The clonotype originates from a woman in her forties or fifties with Graves' hyperthyroidism that later progressed to Graves' ophthalmopathy. Input material: blood. The rearrangement uses TRBV10-3 and TRBJ2-2, with 8 nucleotides matching TRBD2. The CDR3 DNA reads as TGTGCCATCAGTGAGTCGCGGACTAGCTCAACCGGGGAGCTGTTTTTT. Translating it yields CAISESRTSSTGELFF.